Listed below are T cell receptor beta chains from one sample, sequenced in a study of blood T cells in healthy people across ages. Via MiXCR, TCRdb re-called the 5' RACE reads, giving one row per CDR3 protein. Of 800,000 to 1,300,000 distinct CDR3 sequences listed, 25% are singletons. The sample was also linked to a second study, of T cells of mothers and their children.

Specimen: blood. The receptors shown here come from a girl aged 2 to 10 in good health. Each CDR3 is given with its conserved first and last residue. Fields, in order: J gene, D gene, clone size, V gene, CDR3 DNA, CDR3 protein. A D gene is named only where the DNA matches it firmly. For some rows the clone size is stated as once, few or many, or as a class when expanded; others skip it.

J gene: TRBJ2-1
D gene: -
clone size: -
V gene: TRBV24-1
CDR3 DNA: TGTGCCACCAGTGATTCGAGAACAGGGAATAATGAGCAGTTCTTC
CDR3 protein: CATSDSRTGNNEQFF

J gene: TRBJ2-7
D gene: TRBD2
clone size: -
V gene: TRBV29-1
CDR3 DNA: TGCAGCGTTCGTCTAACTAGCGGGTCTTACGAGCAGTACTTC
CDR3 protein: CSVRLTSGSYEQYF

J gene: TRBJ2-5
D gene: TRBD1
clone size: few
V gene: TRBV7-9
CDR3 DNA: TGTGCCAGCAGCTTAGTGGGGACAGAGCAGTCCTTC
CDR3 protein: CASSLVGTEQSF

J gene: TRBJ2-7
D gene: -
clone size: -
V gene: TRBV5-1
CDR3 DNA: TGCGCCAGCAGCCACCGGGATGCGGACTACGAGCAGTACTTC
CDR3 protein: CASSHRDADYEQYF

J gene: TRBJ1-2
D gene: TRBD1
clone size: few
V gene: TRBV27
CDR3 DNA: TGTGCCAGCAGTTTATCAGGGACAGGGGGCTTCAACACCTTC
CDR3 protein: CASSLSGTGGFNTF

J gene: TRBJ2-1
D gene: -
clone size: few
V gene: TRBV6-5
CDR3 DNA: TGTGCCAGCAGTTACGACGGAACTCGGGATGAGCAGTTCTTC
CDR3 protein: CASSYDGTRDEQFF

J gene: TRBJ2-1
D gene: TRBD2
clone size: -
V gene: TRBV28
CDR3 DNA: TGTGCCAGCAGACTCCCGGGACTAGCGGGCCTCAGCTCCTACAATGAGCAGTTCTTC
CDR3 protein: CASRLPGLAGLSSYNEQFF

J gene: TRBJ1-1
D gene: -
clone size: few
V gene: TRBV28
CDR3 DNA: TGTGCCAGCAGTTCCGGCCGTAGGAACACTGAAGCTTTCTTT
CDR3 protein: CASSSGRRNTEAFF

J gene: TRBJ1-1
D gene: -
clone size: -
V gene: TRBV9
CDR3 DNA: TGTGCCAGCAGCGCCACCCAGGGAAATGAAGCTTTCTTT
CDR3 protein: CASSATQGNEAFF

J gene: TRBJ2-3
D gene: TRBD2
clone size: few
V gene: TRBV5-1
CDR3 DNA: TGCGCCAGCAGACCGGGACTAGCGGGAGATACGCAGTATTTT
CDR3 protein: CASRPGLAGDTQYF

J gene: TRBJ2-7
D gene: -
clone size: -
V gene: TRBV11-3
CDR3 DNA: TGTGCCAGCAGCTTAGCCGGGGAGGTCGGACTAAACGAGCAGAACTTC
CDR3 protein: CASSLAGEVGLNEQNF

J gene: TRBJ2-3
D gene: -
clone size: few
V gene: TRBV15
CDR3 DNA: TGTGCCACCAGCAGAGATAAGGGGGGGGATACGCAGTATTTT
CDR3 protein: CATSRDKGGDTQYF

J gene: TRBJ2-2
D gene: -
clone size: -
V gene: TRBV5-1
CDR3 DNA: TGCGCCAGCAGCTGGCCAATGGACACCGGGGAGCTGTTTTTT
CDR3 protein: CASSWPMDTGELFF

J gene: TRBJ2-1
D gene: -
clone size: -
V gene: TRBV7-8
CDR3 DNA: TGTGCCAGCAGCTTGTCTCGATTCGATGAGCAGTTCTTC
CDR3 protein: CASSLSRFDEQFF

J gene: TRBJ2-5
D gene: -
clone size: -
V gene: TRBV6-5
CDR3 DNA: TGTGCCAGCACCCAGATCCAGGGGGAGACCCAGTACTTC
CDR3 protein: CASTQIQGETQYF

J gene: TRBJ1-1
D gene: -
clone size: many
V gene: TRBV5-1
CDR3 DNA: TGTGCCAGCAGCTTAAGGGGGAACACTGAAGCTTTCTTT
CDR3 protein: CASSLRGNTEAFF

J gene: TRBJ2-7
D gene: -
clone size: -
V gene: TRBV25-1
CDR3 DNA: TGTGCCAGCAGTGTTAAGGGGACCTACGAGCAGTACTTC
CDR3 protein: CASSVKGTYEQYF

J gene: TRBJ1-2
D gene: -
clone size: few
V gene: TRBV6-5
CDR3 DNA: TGTGCCAGCACCGACAGACAAGGCTACACCTTC
CDR3 protein: CASTDRQGYTF

J gene: TRBJ1-2
D gene: -
clone size: few
V gene: TRBV20-1
CDR3 DNA: TGCAGTGCTAGAGCACAGGGAAGGCAAAACTATGGCTACACCTTC
CDR3 protein: CSARAQGRQNYGYTF

J gene: TRBJ1-2
D gene: -
clone size: few
V gene: TRBV29-1
CDR3 DNA: TGCAGCGCCGATGTTGCCTATGGCTACACCTTC
CDR3 protein: CSADVAYGYTF

J gene: TRBJ2-7
D gene: -
clone size: -
V gene: TRBV6-5
CDR3 DNA: TGTGCCAGCAGTTACCTTGGTCGCGAGCAGTACTTC
CDR3 protein: CASSYLGREQYF

J gene: TRBJ1-6
D gene: -
clone size: -
V gene: TRBV2
CDR3 DNA: TGTGCCAGCAGCCAAGGGGGGCCATGGGATAATTCACCCCTCCACTTT
CDR3 protein: CASSQGGPWDNSPLHF

J gene: TRBJ1-4
D gene: -
clone size: -
V gene: TRBV12-3/TRBV12-4
CDR3 DNA: TGTGCCACCCTTTCTGGACAGTCGCAAAAACTGTTTTTT
CDR3 protein: CATLSGQSQKLFF

J gene: TRBJ1-5
D gene: -
clone size: -
V gene: TRBV20-1
CDR3 DNA: TGCAGTGCTAGAGGGCACAGAAATAGCAATCAGCCCCAGCATTTT
CDR3 protein: CSARGHRNSNQPQHF

J gene: TRBJ2-3
D gene: TRBD1
clone size: few
V gene: TRBV29-1
CDR3 DNA: TGCAGCGTTGCTGGACAGGCCACTAGCACAGATACGCAGTATTTT
CDR3 protein: CSVAGQATSTDTQYF

J gene: TRBJ2-1
D gene: -
clone size: -
V gene: TRBV7-3
CDR3 DNA: TGTGCCAGCAGCCCCTTCCGCAACAATGAGCAGTTCTTC
CDR3 protein: CASSPFRNNEQFF

J gene: TRBJ2-3
D gene: -
clone size: few
V gene: TRBV4-2
CDR3 DNA: TGTGCCAGCAGCCGATCCGGGGCGGCGGGCGGACCAGATACGCAGTATTTT
CDR3 protein: CASSRSGAAGGPDTQYF

J gene: TRBJ2-1
D gene: TRBD2
clone size: few
V gene: TRBV29-1
CDR3 DNA: TGCAGCGTTGAAGAGATGACTAGCGGTTCCTACAATGAGCAGTTCTTC
CDR3 protein: CSVEEMTSGSYNEQFF

J gene: TRBJ2-7
D gene: -
clone size: -
V gene: TRBV2
CDR3 DNA: TGTGCCAGCAGTGAGGAGGGACTCTACGAGCAGTACTTC
CDR3 protein: CASSEEGLYEQYF